These 13 T cell receptor beta chains came from one sample sequenced in a study of control samples from healthy donors and cancer patients. The method was immunoSEQ multiplex PCR; TCRdb's version includes in-frame clones alone and lacks a portion of them. The table has about 190,000 clones, about nine tenths seen once. Specimen: blood. All receptors come from a man aged 30-40 years in good health.

This chain connects TRBV7-9 to TRBJ2-3, with unresolved D. V lost 7 bases and J 2 bases, leaving 13 bases between the germline ends. Per the germline V gene, CDR1 is SEHNR and CDR2 is FQNEAQ (reference sequence). The CDR3 runs to 14 residues. The CDR3: CASTQQEDTDTQYF. The CDR3 bases are TGTGCCAGCACCCAGCAAGAAGACACAGATACGCAGTATTTT.

The chain couples TRBV9 to TRBJ1-3; D unclear. Germline loops: CDR1 SGDLS, CDR2 YYNGEE. The CDR3 has 13 amino acids. V was trimmed by 0 bases and J by 8 bases, leaving 9 bases between them. In DNA, the CDR3 is TGTGCCAGCAGCGTAGGATTGGGCGACACCATATATTTT. This translates into CASSVGLGDTIYF.

The genes are TRBV19 and TRBJ2-1, with 8 bases matching TRBD2. The CDR3 is 14 residues long. Looked up from germline, CDR1 is LNHDA and CDR2 is SQIVND (reference sequence). V trimming: 4 bases; J trimming: 4 bases; junction bases outside the gene matches: 3. The CDR3 coding sequence is TGTGCCAGTAGTAACCAGCGGGGGTACAATGAGCAGTTCTTC. It yields the protein CASSNQRGYNEQFF.

The CDR3: CASSQEKERDTQYF. As DNA, the CDR3 is TGTGCCAGCAGCCAAGAAAAGGAACGAGATACGCAGTATTTT. The chain is built from TRBV4-2 and TRBJ2-3, with D unclear. The V and J ends lost 0 bases and 5 bases respectively, with 9 bases between them. The CDR3 has 14 residues. CDR1 is LGHNA, CDR2 YNFKEQ, per germline.

The chain uses TRBV19 and TRBJ1-2; 8 bases line up with TRBD1. Trimming at V came to 1 base and at J to 7 bases, leaving 2 bases not matched to a gene. The CDR3 spans 13 residues. CDR1 LNHDA and CDR2 SQIVND come from the germline V gene (reference sequence). For the CDR3, the DNA is TGTGCCAGTAGTATAGGGACAGGGCCTGGCTACACCTTC. It is translated as CASSIGTGPGYTF.

The chain uses TRBV14 and TRBJ2-1; no definite D call. V was cut by 4 bases and J by 8 bases, with 15 bases left in between. CDR1 is SGHDN and CDR2 is FVKESK in the germline V gene. The CDR3 runs 14 residues. This CDR3 is CASSPTMNSDEQFF. The DNA for the CDR3 is TGTGCCAGCAGCCCTACCATGAACAGCGATGAGCAGTTCTTC.

The chain joins TRBV19 to TRBJ1-2; D not resolved. The CDR3 runs to 14 residues. Trimming took off 7 bases at V and 5 bases at J, with 17 bases between the two ends. Germline CDR1 LNHDA, CDR2 SQIVND (reference sequence). The CDR3 reads CASTPGWSPYGYTF. As DNA, the CDR3 is TGTGCCAGTACCCCCGGATGGTCCCCGTATGGCTACACCTTC.

This clone was seen once. This chain joins TRBV7-9 and TRBJ1-2; D not resolved. Trimming left V 5 bases short and J 6 bases short, with 22 bases between. This CDR3 has 16 amino acids. CDR1 is SEHNR and CDR2 is FQNEAQ in the germline V gene (reference sequence). Here the CDR3 reads CASSPSGGSGRHGYTF. The CDR3 DNA reads as TGTGCCAGCAGCCCCAGCGGTGGCAGCGGCCGACATGGCTACACCTTC. The full variable domain, with the rest looked up from reference TRBV7-9 and TRBJ1-2, is DTGVSQNPRHKITKRGQNVTFRCDPISEHNRLYWYRQTLGQGPEFLTYFQNEAQLEKSRLLSDRFSAERPKGSFSTLEIQRTEQGDSAMYLCASSPSGGSGRHGYTFGSGTRLTVV.

J is TRBJ2-7 and V is TRBV12-3 or TRBV12-4; no reliable D call. The CDR3 has 13 residues. V lost 4 bases and J 2 bases, leaving 9 bases between the germline ends. This CDR3 reads CASSSRSPYEQYF. The DNA of the CDR3 is TGTGCCAGCAGTTCAAGGTCGCCCTACGAGCAGTACTTC.

This rearrangement joins TRBV5-1 to TRBJ1-1, with D uncertain. The CDR3 totals 15 residues. V shed 3 bases and J shed 1 base, with 13 bases lying between them. CDR1 and CDR2 from the germline V gene are SGHRS and YFSETQ. CDR3 protein: CASSSWTVTNTEAFF. For the CDR3, the DNA is TGCGCCAGCAGCTCATGGACGGTTACGAACACTGAAGCTTTCTTT.

This clone has only one observation. V gene TRBV16 combines with J gene TRBJ2-7; 9 bases are shared with TRBD1. CDR1 is KGHSY and CDR2 is FQNENV in the germline V gene. This CDR3 has 15 residues. Losses at the gene ends were 4 bases for V and 2 bases for J; bases not matched to a gene: 6. The CDR3 spells CASSREGTGPYEQYF. Here the CDR3 DNA reads TGTGCCAGCAGCCGTGAAGGGACAGGGCCCTACGAGCAGTACTTC.

This clone was detected once. The V gene is TRBV7-8, the J gene TRBJ2-2; possible D gene TRBD2, 5 bases. The germline CDR1 and CDR2 sequences are SGHVS and FQNEAQ. Trimming removed 2 bases at V and 8 bases at J, with 9 bases between. The CDR3 consists of 13 residues. The CDR3 region is CASSLIPGGELFF. The DNA of the CDR3 is TGTGCCAGCAGCTTAATCCCGGGGGGGGAGCTGTTTTTT.

V is TRBV5-1 and J is TRBJ2-1, with D uncertain. The CDR3 has 14 amino acids. Germline CDR1 SGHRS, CDR2 YFSETQ. V was clipped by 2 bases and J by 9 bases, with 15 bases between them. CDR3 amino acids: CASSFVEQRGEQFF. DNA for the CDR3: TGCGCCAGCAGCTTCGTGGAGCAGCGCGGTGAGCAGTTCTTC.